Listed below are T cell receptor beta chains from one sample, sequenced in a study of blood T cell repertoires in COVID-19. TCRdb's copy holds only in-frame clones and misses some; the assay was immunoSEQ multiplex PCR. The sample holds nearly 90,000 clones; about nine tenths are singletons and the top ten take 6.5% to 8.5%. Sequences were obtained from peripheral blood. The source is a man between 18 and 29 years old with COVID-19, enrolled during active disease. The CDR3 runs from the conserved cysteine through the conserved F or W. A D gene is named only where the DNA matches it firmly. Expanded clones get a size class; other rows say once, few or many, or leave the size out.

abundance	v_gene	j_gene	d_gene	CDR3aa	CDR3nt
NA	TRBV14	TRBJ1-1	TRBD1	CASSRTGGPEAFF	TGTGCCAGCAGTCGGACAGGCGGCCCTGAAGCTTTCTTT
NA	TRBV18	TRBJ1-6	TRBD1	CASSPPPGTGTSPLHF	TGTGCCAGCTCACCACCTCCCGGGACAGGAACTTCACCCCTCCACTTT
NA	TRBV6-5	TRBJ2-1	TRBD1	CASSRQTGGNEQFF	TGTGCCAGCAGCCGACAGACAGGGGGCAATGAGCAGTTCTTC
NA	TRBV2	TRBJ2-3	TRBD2	CASGGTSGADTQYF	TGTGCCAGCGGGGGGACTAGCGGTGCAGATACGCAGTATTTT
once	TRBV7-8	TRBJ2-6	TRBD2	CASSLARGSAGANVLTF	TGTGCCAGCAGCTTAGCGCGGGGGAGTGCTGGGGCCAACGTCCTGACTTTC
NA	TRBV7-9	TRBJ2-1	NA	CASLPSNREWSPRHNEQFF	TGTGCCAGCCTTCCGTCCAACAGGGAGTGGTCTCCGAGGCACAATGAGCAGTTCTTC
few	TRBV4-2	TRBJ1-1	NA	CASSMEMNTEAFF	TGTGCCAGCAGCATGGAGATGAACACTGAAGCTTTCTTT
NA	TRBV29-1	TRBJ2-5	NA	CSVGQRKQETQYF	TGCAGCGTTGGACAAAGGAAACAAGAGACCCAGTACTTC
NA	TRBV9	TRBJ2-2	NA	CASSTRGPGELFF	TGTGCCAGCAGCACCAGGGGACCCGGGGAGCTGTTTTTT
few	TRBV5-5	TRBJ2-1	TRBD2	CATVATSGYSNEQFF	TGTGCCACGGTCGCCACTAGCGGGTATTCCAATGAGCAGTTCTTC
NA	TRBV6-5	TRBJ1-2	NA	CASISIGQGRGYTF	TGTGCCAGCATTTCCATCGGGCAGGGCAGGGGCTACACCTTC
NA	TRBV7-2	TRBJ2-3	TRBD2	CASNLPSGNGTDTQYF	TGTGCCAGCAACTTACCCAGCGGGAATGGCACAGATACGCAGTATTTT
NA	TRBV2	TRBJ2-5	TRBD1	CASRRQGVETQYF	TGTGCCAGCAGGCGACAGGGGGTAGAGACCCAGTACTTC